What follows describes a single TCR beta chain. The data stem from a study of control samples from healthy donors and cancer patients. Libraries were prepared by immunoSEQ multiplex PCR; TCRdb keeps only in-frame clonotypes and omits some of them. The data hold fewer than 200,000 clones, with about 94% observed a single time. The CDR3 length is 13 residues. Trimming stripped 2 bases from V and 1 base from J, with 5 bases between. The germline V gene encodes CDR1 SGHAT and CDR2 FQNNGV. Sequencing was performed on PBMCs. The receptor was derived from a man in his 60s with colorectal cancer. The chain combines TRBV11-2 with TRBJ1-1; D gene ambiguous. The CDR3 sequence: CASSLQRNTEAFF. CDR3 sequence (DNA): TGTGCCAGCAGCTTACAGCGGAACACTGAAGCTTTCTTT. The full variable domain, its missing parts supplied by reference TRBV11-2 and TRBJ1-1, is EAGVAQSPRYKIIEKRQSVAFWCNPISGHATLYWYQQILGQGPKLLIQFQNNGVVDDSQLPKDRFSAERLKGVDSTLKIQPAKLEDSAVYLCASSLQRNTEAFFGQGTRLTVV.